Below, 14 T cell receptor beta chains from the same sample are listed, as sequenced in a study of tumor-infiltrating lymphocytes in localized non-small cell lung cancer. Method: immunoSEQ multiplex PCR; TCRdb's copy keeps in-frame clones and lacks some. The data contain thousands of clones, over 65% of them singletons. Sequencing was done on a sample of uninvolved lung tissue not adjacent to the tumor. These receptors all come from a human donor with non-small cell lung cancer.

The chain links TRBV5-1 to TRBJ2-6; either TRBD1 or TRBD2 may supply D (6 bases each). The germline V and J ends were trimmed by 5 bases and 0 bases, with 15 bases remaining between them. The CDR3 sequence is 17 residues long. CDR1 and CDR2 (germline): SGHRS, YFSETQ. The CDR3 reads CASRRDTLSSGANVLTF. CDR3 DNA: TGCGCCAGCAGGCGGGACACCTTAAGCTCTGGGGCCAACGTCCTGACTTTC.

The rearrangement uses TRBV5-1 and TRBJ1-6; perhaps TRBD1 as D (6 bases). Germline values: CDR1 SGHRS, CDR2 YFSETQ. Trimming stripped 0 bases from V and 8 bases from J, with 9 bases between. The length of the CDR3 is 14 residues. In nucleotides, the CDR3 is TGCGCCAGCAGCTTGGGGGGGGGCGATTCACCCCTCCACTTT. Translating gives CASSLGGGDSPLHF.

The rearrangement uses TRBV12-1 and TRBJ1-5; the table names TRBD1, a call not compared with the DNA. TRBV12-1 is flagged as a pseudogene. The CDR3 is 12 amino acids. CDR3 protein: CASSFESQPQHF. The DNA for the CDR3 is TGTGCCAGCAGCTTTGAATCACAGCCCCAGCATTTT.

The V and J genes are TRBV29-1 and TRBJ2-5; 7 nucleotides agree with TRBD1. V gave up 4 bases and J gave up 5 bases; unmatched junction bases: 4. From germline, CDR1 is SQVTM and CDR2 ANQGSEA. This CDR3 is built from 12 residues. The CDR3 sequence: CSVVQGSETQYF. The DNA of the CDR3 is TGCAGCGTTGTACAGGGGAGTGAGACCCAGTACTTC.

V gene TRBV7-2 combines with J gene TRBJ2-1, with 8 bases identical to TRBD1. This CDR3 is built from 15 residues. CDR1 is SGHTA and CDR2 is FQGNSA in the germline V gene. The J segment lost 10 bases and the V segment lost 2 bases, leaving 10 bases of the junction unmatched. CDR3 coding DNA: TGTGCCAGCAGCTTAAAAGGCCAGGGGGCAGGGGAGCAGTTCTTC. Its translation: CASSLKGQGAGEQFF.

This clone appeared a few times. The rearrangement links TRBV19 to TRBJ2-1; 14 positions match TRBD2. CDR1 is LNHDA and CDR2 is SQIVND in the germline V gene (reference sequence). J lost 8 bases, V lost 6 bases, and 6 bases had no gene match. This CDR3 is 15 amino acids long. In nucleotides, the CDR3 is TGTGCCAGTAGACGACTAGCGGGGGGGGCTGATGAGCAGTTCTTC. This gives the protein CASRRLAGGADEQFF.

The V call is TRBV30, the J call TRBJ1-2; 8 bases map to TRBD1. Germline-derived CDR1 and CDR2 are GTSNPN and SVGIG (reference sequence). Trimming removed 2 bases from V and 4 bases from J; junction bases left unmatched: 9. The length of the CDR3 is 15 residues. CDR3 coding DNA: TGTGCCTGGAGTCTCTCCGGGACAGGTACCTATGGCTACACCTTC. Translated, it gives CAWSLSGTGTYGYTF.

This rearrangement joins TRBV10-1 to TRBJ2-2; D call uncertain. V was shortened by 2 bases and J by 0 bases, with 1 base between the two germline ends. CDR3 length: 13 amino acids. Per the germline V gene, CDR1 is WNHNN and CDR2 is SYGVQD (reference sequence). The CDR3 is CASSETNTGELFF. In nucleotides, the CDR3 is TGCGCCAGCAGTGAGACGAACACCGGGGAGCTGTTTTTT.

The rearrangement joins TRBV2 to TRBJ2-3; tentative D call: TRBD1 (8 bases). The CDR3 is 18 amino acids. Trimming took off 4 bases at V and 1 base at J, with 21 bases between the two ends. Per germline, CDR1 SNHLY and CDR2 FYNNEI. CDR3 sequence reads: CASSGKQGGNLRTDTQYF. CDR3 in DNA: TGTGCCAGCAGTGGAAAACAGGGGGGGAACCTTCGCACAGATACGCAGTATTTT. Based on the CDR3 plus reference TRBV2 and TRBJ2-3, the full variable domain is EPEVTQTPSHQVTQMGQEVILRCVPISNHLYFYWYRQILGQKVEFLVSFYNNEISEKSEIFDDQFSVERPDGSNFTLKIRSTKLEDSAMYFCASSGKQGGNLRTDTQYFGPGTRLTVL.

The V gene is TRBV19, the J gene TRBJ1-6; D is uncertain. V lost 5 bases, J lost 5 bases, and 10 bases lay in between. Germline V lookup: CDR1 LNHDA, CDR2 SQIVND (reference sequence). The CDR3 is made up of 14 amino acids. In DNA, the CDR3 is TGTGCCAGTAGTTCATTGGGCAATAATTCACCCCTCCACTTT. It codes for CASSSLGNNSPLHF.

V and J are TRBV28 and TRBJ1-6, with 7 bases fitting TRBD1. V trimming: 3 bases; J trimming: 3 bases; junction bases outside the gene matches: 5. The CDR3 has 16 residues. The germline CDR1 and CDR2 sequences are MDHEN and SYDVKM. The CDR3 nucleotides are TGTGCCAGCAGTTTGAGAGGGGGCAACTATAATTCACCCCTCCACTTT. Translation: CASSLRGGNYNSPLHF.

This clone was found once. This chain connects TRBV4-1 to TRBJ1-3; D gene uncertain. V shed 0 bases and J shed 5 bases, with 8 bases lying between them. Per germline, CDR1 MGHRA and CDR2 YSYEKL. CDR3 length equals 14 residues. CDR3: CASSQDLFRNTIYF. The DNA of the CDR3 is TGCGCCAGCAGCCAAGATTTGTTTAGAAACACCATATATTTT.

This clone was counted a few times. The chain couples TRBV7-8 to TRBJ2-7; TRBD2 is a possible D gene (5 bases). V was cut by 3 bases and J by 4 bases, with 16 bases left in between. This CDR3 contains 15 residues. Germline CDR1 reads SGHVS; CDR2 reads FQNEAQ. In DNA, the CDR3 is TGTGCCAGCAGCTTTCGGTCAGGTCGGGGTTACGAGCAGTACTTC. It translates to CASSFRSGRGYEQYF.

J is TRBJ1-4 and V is TRBV12-5; D unclear. This CDR3 spans 16 amino acids. CDR1 and CDR2 from the germline V gene are LGHNT and FRNRAP. V lost 2 bases to trimming and J lost 0 bases, with 10 bases between them. CDR3 residues: CASGLIYSSTNEKLFF. Written as DNA, the CDR3 is TGTGCTAGTGGTTTGATCTACAGTTCAACTAATGAAAAACTGTTTTTT.